This entry concerns a single T cell receptor beta chain. Trimming took off 7 bases at V and 7 bases at J, with 11 bases between the two ends. The CDR3 is 12 residues long. Germline V gives CDR1 MNHEY, CDR2 SVGEGT. The sample belongs to a study of blood T cells in healthy people across ages. Using a J-beta primer mix together with a sample-barcoded 5' primer, a second PCR was run for about 6 to 11 cycles. MiXCR was run by TCRdb on the 5' RACE reads, yielding one entry per CDR3 protein. This sample has some 1.8 million distinct CDR3 sequences; about two fifths occur once, and the top ten carry 20% to 25%. Total RNA extracted from each sample amounted to at least 5.5 micrograms.

The chain joins TRBV6-2 or TRBV6-3 to TRBJ2-1; D unresolved. Sequenced input: blood. This receptor was obtained from a human donor in good health. CDR3 bases: TGTGCCAGCACCTCTAGGGTAAATGAGCAGTTCTTC. Translating gives CASTSRVNEQFF.